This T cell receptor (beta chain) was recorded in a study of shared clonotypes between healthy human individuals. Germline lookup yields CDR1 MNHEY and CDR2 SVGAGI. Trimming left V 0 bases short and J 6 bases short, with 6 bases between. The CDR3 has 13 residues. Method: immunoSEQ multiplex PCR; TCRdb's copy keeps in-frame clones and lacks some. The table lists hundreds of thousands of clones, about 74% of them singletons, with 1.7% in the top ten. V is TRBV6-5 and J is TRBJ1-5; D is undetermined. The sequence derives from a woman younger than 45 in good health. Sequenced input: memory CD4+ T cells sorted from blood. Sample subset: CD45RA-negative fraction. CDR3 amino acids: CASSYSVGQPQHF. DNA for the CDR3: TGTGCCAGCAGTTACTCGGTGGGTCAGCCCCAGCATTTT.